This T cell receptor (beta chain) was identified in a study of high-grade serous ovarian cancer treatment subgroups. Libraries were prepared by immunoSEQ multiplex PCR; TCRdb keeps only in-frame clonotypes and omits some of them. Of 30,000 or so clones listed, about 88% are singletons. There are 14 residues in the CDR3. The germline V and J ends were trimmed by 3 bases and 6 bases, with 12 bases remaining between them. Germline V gene sequence: CDR1 MDHEN, CDR2 SYDVKM. The tumor samples were collected prior to definitive surgery or chemotherapy. This rearrangement joins TRBV28 to TRBJ2-4; no reliable D call. The sequenced sample was tumor tissue. The sequence was collected from a human donor with high-grade serous ovarian cancer. The CDR3 reads CASSLGQHPNIQYF. Here the CDR3 DNA reads TGTGCCAGCAGTTTGGGCCAGCACCCAAACATTCAGTACTTC.